This is a list of T cell receptor beta chains from one sample in a study of PD-1 blockade in classical Hodgkin lymphoma. Generated by immunoSEQ multiplex PCR, the TCRdb table keeps only in-frame clones and is missing some. Of some 110,000 clones in the sample, approximately 89% were seen once. The material was peripheral blood mononuclear cells (PBMCs), obtained before the fourth cycle of nivolumab. Receptor source: a human donor with classical Hodgkin lymphoma. Each CDR3 is given with its conserved first and last residue. D genes are given only for firm matches. A clone size is listed for some rows: how often the clone was seen (once, few, many), or a class if it is expanded.

abundance	d_gene	v_gene	j_gene	CDR3nt	CDR3aa
-	TRBD1	TRBV4-3	TRBJ1-1	TGCGCCAGCAGCCAAGACCCGGGACAGGGCGGCACTGAAGCTTTCTTT	CASSQDPGQGGTEAFF
-	TRBD2	TRBV9	TRBJ2-3	TGTGCCAGCAGCACAGGACTAGCGGGAAATACGCAGTATTTT	CASSTGLAGNTQYF
once	TRBD2	TRBV7-2	TRBJ2-5	TGTGCCAGCAGCTCACGGAGCGGGAGCCAAGAGACCCAGTACTTC	CASSSRSGSQETQYF
-	-	TRBV19	TRBJ2-3	TGTGCCAGTAGTGGGCAGGGCACAGATACGCAGTATTTT	CASSGQGTDTQYF
-	-	TRBV6-5	TRBJ2-7	TGTGCCAGCAGTGTCACAGGGACCTACGAGCAGTACTTC	CASSVTGTYEQYF
few	TRBD1	TRBV2	TRBJ1-1	TGTGCCAGCAGCGACAGGGGGCGCGTTACTGAAGCTTTCTTT	CASSDRGRVTEAFF
-	-	TRBV18	TRBJ2-3	TGTGCCAGCTCACCACAAGGCCCAGATACGCAGTATTTT	CASSPQGPDTQYF
-	-	TRBV9	TRBJ2-3	TGTGCCAGCAGCCCGTACGGGCGGAGCACAGATACGCAGTATTTT	CASSPYGRSTDTQYF
-	TRBD2	TRBV7-2	TRBJ2-1	TGTGCCAGCGAGGGGACTAGCGGGCAGAACAATGAGCAGTTCTTC	CASEGTSGQNNEQFF
once	TRBD1	TRBV10-3	TRBJ1-1	TGTGCCAGCAGGGGACAGGGGATGAACACTGAAGCTTTCTTT	CASRGQGMNTEAFF
-	TRBD2	TRBV4-1	TRBJ2-1	TGCGCCAGCAGGGGTAGCGGGACCTGGAATGAGCAGTTCTTC	CASRGSGTWNEQFF